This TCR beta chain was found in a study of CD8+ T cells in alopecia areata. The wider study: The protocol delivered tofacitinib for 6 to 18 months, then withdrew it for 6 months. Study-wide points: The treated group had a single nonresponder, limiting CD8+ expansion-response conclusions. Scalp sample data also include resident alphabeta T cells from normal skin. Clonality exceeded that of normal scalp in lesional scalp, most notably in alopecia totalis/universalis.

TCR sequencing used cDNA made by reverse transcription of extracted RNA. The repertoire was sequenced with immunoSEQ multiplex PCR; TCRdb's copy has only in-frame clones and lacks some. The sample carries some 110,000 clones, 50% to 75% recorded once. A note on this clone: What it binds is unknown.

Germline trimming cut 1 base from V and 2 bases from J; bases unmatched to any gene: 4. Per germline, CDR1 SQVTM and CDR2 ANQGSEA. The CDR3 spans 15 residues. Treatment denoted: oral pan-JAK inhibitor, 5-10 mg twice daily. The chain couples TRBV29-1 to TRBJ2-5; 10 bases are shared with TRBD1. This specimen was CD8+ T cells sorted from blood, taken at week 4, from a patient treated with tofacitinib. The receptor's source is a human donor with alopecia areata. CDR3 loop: CSVEGWGQGQETQYF. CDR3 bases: TGCAGCGTTGAAGGTTGGGGACAGGGGCAAGAGACCCAGTACTTC.